This TCR beta chain emerged from a study of T cell responses to AZD1222 COVID-19 vaccine. Clones were sequenced by immunoSEQ multiplex PCR, and TCRdb holds only the in-frame ones, with some missing. Of about 270,000 clones listed, roughly 93% are singletons. The study's findings and limits: The reported proportion of spike-specific TCRs targeting unmutated variant regions was nearly half. Spike was spanned by vaccine-associated CD4 TCRs, with dominance at 160-218 and 743-854. The study sampled repertoires only after the peak T cell response.

This clone was seen just once. Its specificity is not known. Sample: peripheral blood, taken 28 days after the second AZD1222 dose. This receptor was identified in an adult who received the AZD1222 COVID-19 vaccine.

As DNA, the CDR3 is TGCAGCGTTGAAGATCAAGGACAGGGTACAAAAGATACGCAGTATTTT. It is translated as CSVEDQGQGTKDTQYF. The genes are TRBV29-1 and TRBJ2-3; TRBD1 matches at 8 bases. The V segment lost 0 bases and the J segment 5 bases; nucleotides outside the gene matches: 10. This CDR3 comprises 16 residues. The germline CDR1 and CDR2 sequences are SQVTM and ANQGSEA.